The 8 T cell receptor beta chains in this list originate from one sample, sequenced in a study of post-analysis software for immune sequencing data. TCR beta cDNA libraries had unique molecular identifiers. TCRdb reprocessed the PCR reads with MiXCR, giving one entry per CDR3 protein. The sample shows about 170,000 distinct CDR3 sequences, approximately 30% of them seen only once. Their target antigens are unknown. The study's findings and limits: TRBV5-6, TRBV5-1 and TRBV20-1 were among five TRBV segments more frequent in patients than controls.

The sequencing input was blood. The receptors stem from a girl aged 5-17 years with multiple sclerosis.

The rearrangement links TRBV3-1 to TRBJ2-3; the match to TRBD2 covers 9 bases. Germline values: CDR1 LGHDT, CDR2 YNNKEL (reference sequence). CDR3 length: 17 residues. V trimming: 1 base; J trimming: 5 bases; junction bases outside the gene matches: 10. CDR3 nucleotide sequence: TGTGCCAGCAGCCAAGCGGTAATAGCGGGGGAAATAGATACGCAGTATTTT. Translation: CASSQAVIAGEIDTQYF.

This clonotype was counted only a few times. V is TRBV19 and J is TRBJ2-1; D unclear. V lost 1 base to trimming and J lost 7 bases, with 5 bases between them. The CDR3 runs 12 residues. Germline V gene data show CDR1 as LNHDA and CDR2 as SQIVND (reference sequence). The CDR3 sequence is CASSIGINEQFF. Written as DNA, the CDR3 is TGTGCCAGTAGTATAGGAATAAATGAGCAGTTCTTC. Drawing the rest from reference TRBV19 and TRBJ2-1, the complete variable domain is DGGITQSPKYLFRKEGQNVTLSCEQNLNHDAMYWYRQDPGQGLRLIYYSQIVNDFQKGDIAEGYSVSREKKESFPLTVTSAQKNPTAFYLCASSIGINEQFFGPGTRLTVL.

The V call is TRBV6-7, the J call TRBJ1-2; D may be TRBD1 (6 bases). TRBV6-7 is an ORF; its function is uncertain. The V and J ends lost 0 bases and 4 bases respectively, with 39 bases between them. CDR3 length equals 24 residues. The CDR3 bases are TGTGCCAGCAGTTACTCCAGATTGGTGGGGGCAGGACAGACCACAGAGGGAGAACGCTATGGCTACACCTTC. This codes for CASSYSRLVGAGQTTEGERYGYTF.

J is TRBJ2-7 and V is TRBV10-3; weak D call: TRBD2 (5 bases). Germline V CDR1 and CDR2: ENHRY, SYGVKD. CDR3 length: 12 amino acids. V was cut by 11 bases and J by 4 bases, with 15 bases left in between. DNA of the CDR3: TGTGCCGTCGGACCAGCGGAATACGAGCAGTACTTC. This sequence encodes CAVGPAEYEQYF.

CDR3 amino acids: CASSQEIRAGGPAYNEQFF. CDR3 DNA: TGTGCCAGCAGCCAAGAGATACGAGCGGGAGGGCCTGCCTACAATGAGCAGTTCTTC. This chain joins TRBV3-1 and TRBJ2-1; TRBD2 matches at 10 bases. The CDR3 is 19 residues long. Germline CDR1 reads LGHDT; CDR2 reads YNNKEL (reference sequence). With V trimmed by 0 bases and J by 2 bases, 10 bases remained unmatched.

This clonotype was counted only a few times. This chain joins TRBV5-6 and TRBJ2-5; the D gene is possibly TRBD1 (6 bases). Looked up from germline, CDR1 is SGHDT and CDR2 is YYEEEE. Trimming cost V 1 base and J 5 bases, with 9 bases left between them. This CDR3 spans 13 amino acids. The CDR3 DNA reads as TGTGCCAGCAGCTTGACAGGGTGGGAGACCCAGTACTTC. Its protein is CASSLTGWETQYF.

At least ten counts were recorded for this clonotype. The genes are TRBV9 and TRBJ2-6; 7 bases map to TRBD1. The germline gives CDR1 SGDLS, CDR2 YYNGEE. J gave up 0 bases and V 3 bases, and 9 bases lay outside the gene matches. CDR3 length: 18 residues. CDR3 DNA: TGTGCCAGCAGCGCAGGGACAAGGGGGCTCTCTGGGGCCAACGTCCTGACTTTC. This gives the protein CASSAGTRGLSGANVLTF.

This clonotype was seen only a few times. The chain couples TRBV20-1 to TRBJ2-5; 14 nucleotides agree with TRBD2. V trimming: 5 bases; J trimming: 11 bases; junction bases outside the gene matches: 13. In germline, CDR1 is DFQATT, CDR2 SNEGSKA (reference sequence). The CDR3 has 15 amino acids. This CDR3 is CSASGTSGRGVEQYF. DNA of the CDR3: TGCAGTGCTTCCGGGACTAGCGGGAGAGGGGTAGAGCAGTACTTC.